What follows are 9 T cell receptor beta chains derived from one specimen sequenced in a study of post-analysis software for immune sequencing data. Whole-study findings and limits: TRBV5-6, TRBV5-1 and TRBV20-1 belonged to a set of a few TRBV segments that were more frequent in patients than controls.

These receptors have no known antigen. Included in the TCR beta cDNA libraries were unique molecular identifiers. Each CDR3 protein gets one entry after TCRdb re-called the PCR reads with MiXCR. The sample records 150,000 to 200,000 distinct CDR3 sequences, approximately 31% being singletons. Sample: blood. The receptors here all came from a girl aged 5-17 years with multiple sclerosis.

The sample holds many counts of this clonotype. This sequence joins TRBV6-5 and TRBJ2-7, with 9 bases identical to TRBD2. The germline V gene has CDR1 MNHEY and CDR2 SVGAGI. The junction had 1 base not matched to a gene; V was cut back by 0 bases and J by 4 bases. This CDR3 has 14 amino acids. The CDR3: CASSYSTSGYEQYF. In nucleotides, the CDR3 is TGTGCCAGCAGTTACTCGACTAGCGGATACGAGCAGTACTTC.

There are many counts of this clonotype. V and J are TRBV6-5 and TRBJ2-1; D ambiguous. The germline V and J ends were trimmed by 5 bases and 2 bases, with 10 bases remaining between them. The CDR3 covers 14 residues. Per the germline V gene, CDR1 is MNHEY and CDR2 is SVGAGI. The DNA of the CDR3 is TGTGCCAGCAGTAGCCAGCGCGCCTACAATGAGCAGTTCTTC. This sequence encodes CASSSQRAYNEQFF.

In its sample, this clonotype was seen a few times. The chain joins TRBV25-1 to TRBJ1-6, with 8 nucleotides matching TRBD1. V gave up 8 bases and J gave up 13 bases; unmatched junction bases: 19. Per germline, CDR1 MGHDK and CDR2 SYGVNS. This CDR3 has 16 amino acids. CDR3: CASRIQTGDVGTPLHF. The DNA for the CDR3 is TGTGCCAGCCGGATCCAGACAGGGGATGTTGGTACGCCCCTCCACTTT. The full variable domain, completed using reference TRBV25-1 and TRBJ1-6, is EADIYQTPRYLVIGTGKKITLECSQTMGHDKMYWYQQDPGMELHLIHYSYGVNSTEKGDLSSESTVSRIRTEHFPLTLESARPSHTSQYLCASRIQTGDVGTPLHFGNGTRLTVT.

This clonotype was observed at least ten times. The rearrangement uses TRBV27 and TRBJ1-2; D perhaps matches TRBD1 (5 bases). V dropped 3 bases and J dropped 8 bases, with 13 bases sitting between them. CDR1 and CDR2 (germline): MNHEY, SMNVEV (reference sequence). The CDR3 runs 13 residues. The chain's CDR3 is CASSFRGREGYTF. CDR3 bases: TGTGCCAGCAGTTTTAGGGGCCGGGAGGGCTACACCTTC.

The V call is TRBV12-5, the J call TRBJ1-5, with 8 bases that match TRBD1. V trimming: 1 base; J trimming: 12 bases; junction bases outside the gene matches: 2. Per the germline V gene, CDR1 is LGHNT and CDR2 is FRNRAP. There are 12 residues in the CDR3. This chain's CDR3 is CASGLGTGGQHF. CDR3 bases: TGTGCTAGTGGTTTGGGCACAGGGGGCCAGCATTTT.

This chain links TRBV6-5 with TRBJ1-1; maybe TRBD1 (6 bases). CDR3 length: 15 amino acids. Trimming left V 0 bases short and J 1 base short, with 9 bases between. CDR1 MNHEY and CDR2 SVGAGI come from the germline V gene. The CDR3 DNA reads as TGTGCCAGCAGTTACTCGGGGGGCCAGAACACTGAAGCTTTCTTT. The encoded protein is CASSYSGGQNTEAFF.

This clonotype was seen only a few times. A much larger clone lies one base from this, so it may be a read error. This sequence joins TRBV6-5 and TRBJ1-2, with D unresolved. The CDR3 is made up of 13 amino acids. CDR1 and CDR2 from the germline V gene are MNHEY and SVGAGI. The ends were cut back, 5 bases at V and 8 bases at J, with 15 bases in the middle. The CDR3 nucleotides are TGTGCCAGCAGTCATACAGATTTCCGAGGCTACACCTTC. Its translation is CASSHTDFRGYTF.

This clonotype showed up many times. J is TRBJ2-1 and V is TRBV29-1; D ambiguous. The CDR3 totals 13 residues. Trimming took 2 bases from V and 8 from J, leaving 13 bases between them. The V gene's germline CDR1 is SQVTM and CDR2 ANQGSEA. CDR3 sequence (DNA): TGCAGCGTTGAAACAAATTGGGCCCATGAGCAGTTCTTC. Its protein is CSVETNWAHEQFF.

This clonotype has only a few counts. This chain joins TRBV18 and TRBJ2-7, with a weak D call TRBD2 (6 bases). Germline V gene sequence: CDR1 KGHSH, CDR2 LQKENI. With 6 bases removed from V and 7 bases from J, the gap between germline ends came to 28 bases. The CDR3 sequence is 17 residues long. The CDR3 DNA is TGTGCCAGCTCCCTCCTACCCGTAGCGGACCAATCACGTGAGCAGTACTTC. This sequence encodes CASSLLPVADQSREQYF.